These 20 T cell receptor beta chains share one sample of origin, sequenced in a study of T-cell memory formation after mild COVID-19 (dated by TCRdb to the early 2020s). Library method: 5' RACE. TCRdb names Illumina NovaSeq 6000 as the instrument used. The public reads were reprocessed in TCRdb via fastp at Q25 and MiXCR, keeping in-frame beta chains. Identical CDR3 protein sequences are pooled into one entry, listed with their most common genes and DNA. A total of some 440,000 distinct CDR3 sequences appear in this sample, more than 20% of them only once. The top ten hold around 13% of the sample. Material for sequencing was PBMCs or a T cell subset sorted from them (not recorded which). These receptors originate from an adult woman who had mild COVID-19 (a few samples of this study predate the infection). The sample titles of this study are shuffled in the database, so cell type and time point are left out; the donor was told from shared clones.

The genes are TRBV29-1 and TRBJ2-4, with TRBD2 identical over 7 bases. The CDR3 extends over 14 amino acids. CDR1 and CDR2 from the germline V gene are SQVTM and ANQGSEA. V lost 4 bases to trimming and J lost 8 bases; unmatched junction nucleotides: 11. CDR3 residues: CSVVRAGVADIQYF. CDR3 DNA sequence: TGCAGCGTTGTTAGGGCGGGAGTAGCGGACATTCAGTACTTC.

V and J are TRBV5-1 and TRBJ2-3, with TRBD2 as a possible D gene (6 bases). The length of the CDR3 is 15 residues. Germline V CDR1 and CDR2: SGHRS, YFSETQ. Deletions cut 6 bases from V and 2 bases from J, with 16 bases between. CDR3 nucleotides: TGCGCCAGCATGACGGGACTTACTTACACAGATACGCAGTATTTT. It specifies CASMTGLTYTDTQYF.

The chain is built from TRBV11-2 and TRBJ2-1; TRBD2 aligns across 14 bases. V dropped 1 base and J dropped 8; count of bases not matched to a gene: 7. From germline, CDR1 is SGHAT and CDR2 FQNNGV. This CDR3 is 17 amino acids long. CDR3 coding DNA: TGTGCCAGCAGCTTAGGGGGGACTAGCGGGAGAGGCTATGAGCAGTTCTTC. Translating gives CASSLGGTSGRGYEQFF.

This chain connects TRBV15 to TRBJ2-5; the D gene is possibly TRBD2 (6 bases). Trimming took off 0 bases at V and 5 bases at J, with 13 bases between the two ends. Germline CDR1 reads LNHNV; CDR2 reads YYDKDF (reference sequence). The CDR3 runs to 15 residues. The CDR3 sequence is CATSRDWREAETQYF. DNA for the CDR3: TGTGCCACCAGCAGAGATTGGAGGGAGGCGGAGACCCAGTACTTC.

This rearrangement joins TRBV19 to TRBJ1-1; 7 nucleotides align to TRBD1. The CDR3 extends over 14 amino acids. V shed 5 bases, J shed 7 bases, and the junction held 10 bases outside the gene matches. The V gene's germline CDR1 is LNHDA and CDR2 SQIVND (reference sequence). In DNA, the CDR3 is TGTGCCAGTAGTCAACCGGGACAGCTGCATGAAGCTTTCTTT. Amino acid sequence: CASSQPGQLHEAFF.

This clonotype was detected a few times. This chain connects TRBV7-9 to TRBJ2-3; 7 bases map to TRBD1. J lost 4 bases, V lost 6 bases, and 13 bases had no gene match. The germline CDR1 and CDR2 sequences are SEHNR and FQNEAQ (reference sequence). The CDR3 totals 16 residues. CDR3 sequence (DNA): TGTGCCAGCAGATCACCACCCGGGACAGAGGCAGATACGCAGTATTTT. Its translation is CASRSPPGTEADTQYF.

In this sample, this clonotype turned up a few times. The chain uses TRBV6-5 and TRBJ2-2, with 7 bases that match TRBD2. Germline values: CDR1 MNHEY, CDR2 SVGAGI. CDR3 length equals 18 residues. V shed 6 bases and J 7 bases; nucleotides not matched to a gene: 20. For the CDR3, the DNA is TGTGCCAGCAGACCCCTCCAGTTTGGTCTGGGGGGGAACGGGGAGCTGTTTTTT. Translating gives CASRPLQFGLGGNGELFF.

This sequence joins TRBV30 and TRBJ2-3, with D tentatively TRBD1 or TRBD2 (6 bases each). Trimming removed 3 bases from V and 6 bases from J, with 16 bases in between. Per the germline V gene, CDR1 is GTSNPN and CDR2 is SVGIG (reference sequence). This CDR3 spans 14 amino acids. CDR3 nucleotide sequence: TGTGCCTGGAGCCTCGTGGGGGGCATCGATACGCAGTATTTT. Amino acid sequence: CAWSLVGGIDTQYF.

This sequence joins TRBV10-3 and TRBJ1-4; D is undetermined. Trimming took off 4 bases at V and 0 bases at J, with 9 bases between the two ends. Germline V gene sequence: CDR1 ENHRY, CDR2 SYGVKD. This CDR3 comprises 15 residues. The CDR3 DNA follows: TGTGCCATCAGTGTTGGGGAGGCAACTAATGAAAAACTGTTTTTT. Its protein is CAISVGEATNEKLFF.

This clonotype was seen only a few times. The gene calls are TRBV7-9 and TRBJ1-4; TRBD1 aligns across 9 bases. CDR3 length: 18 residues. Germline CDR1 is SEHNR and CDR2 is FQNEAQ (reference sequence). V shed 3 bases, J shed 1 base, and the junction held 9 bases outside the gene matches. The CDR3 reads CASSFRDREILTNEKLFF. The CDR3, as DNA: TGTGCCAGCAGCTTCCGGGACAGGGAAATTTTAACTAATGAAAAACTGTTTTTT.

This clonotype was observed a few times. V usage is TRBV5-6 and J usage is TRBJ1-5; D is perhaps TRBD1 (6 bases). Trimming left V 0 bases short and J 0 bases short, with 13 bases between. CDR1 and CDR2 from the germline V gene are SGHDT and YYEEEE. CDR3 length: 17 amino acids. CDR3 nucleotides: TGTGCCAGCAGCTTGGTGGGGACACAAATTAGCAATCAGCCCCAGCATTTT. This translates into CASSLVGTQISNQPQHF.

This clonotype was counted at least ten times. This chain uses TRBV7-2 with TRBJ2-1; D is perhaps TRBD1 or TRBD2 (6 bases each). The CDR3 is made up of 12 amino acids. Germline V lookup: CDR1 SGHTA, CDR2 FQGNSA. V dropped 7 bases and J dropped 9 bases, with 13 bases sitting between them. The CDR3 bases are TGTGCCAGCAACCTAGAGGGGGGTGAGCAGTTCTTC. Protein: CASNLEGGEQFF.

This clonotype was counted between two and nine times. The chain carries TRBV5-1 and TRBJ2-1, with D possibly matching TRBD2 (5 bases). CDR3 length: 16 amino acids. Germline CDR1 reads SGHRS; CDR2 reads YFSETQ. With 4 bases removed from V and 10 bases from J, the gap between germline ends came to 24 bases. The CDR3 DNA reads TGCGCCAGCAGCCCCGAAGGTCGAGCGGCGGTAGGGGAGCAGTTCTTC. Residues: CASSPEGRAAVGEQFF.

This clonotype was observed a handful of times. This chain joins TRBV5-4 and TRBJ2-7, with 9 nucleotides matching TRBD1. This CDR3 is 18 amino acids long. Germline CDR1 SGHNT, CDR2 YYREEE (reference sequence). Trimming removed 0 bases from V and 1 base from J; junction bases left unmatched: 11. The CDR3 coding sequence is TGTGCCAGCAGCTTGGGGGGGACACAGGGGGCAAGGTCCTACGAGCAGTACTTC. As protein: CASSLGGTQGARSYEQYF.

This rearrangement joins TRBV15 to TRBJ1-3, with no clear D. The germline V gene has CDR1 LNHNV and CDR2 YYDKDF (reference sequence). The CDR3 is 16 amino acids. The V gene lost 0 bases and the J gene lost 2 bases, with 11 bases spanning the gap. DNA for the CDR3: TGTGCCACCAGCAGAGATAAGTCCTTTACTGGAAACACCATATATTTT. Protein product: CATSRDKSFTGNTIYF. Variable domain in full (rest from reference TRBV15 and TRBJ1-3): DAMVIQNPRYQVTQFGKPVTLSCSQTLNHNVMYWYQQKSSQAPKLLFHYYDKDFNNEADTPDNFQSRRPNTSFCFLDIRSPGLGDTAMYLCATSRDKSFTGNTIYFGEGSWLTVV.

This clonotype was seen only a few times. V gene TRBV7-2 combines with J gene TRBJ2-7; 10 bases are shared with TRBD2. Germline V gives CDR1 SGHTA, CDR2 FQGNSA. The CDR3 runs 17 residues. J was trimmed by 5 bases and V by 1 base; bases with no gene match: 11. This CDR3 reads CASSLESRTSGIDEQYF. The DNA of the CDR3 is TGTGCCAGCAGCTTAGAGTCTAGAACTAGCGGGATAGACGAGCAGTACTTC. Variable domain in full (rest from reference TRBV7-2 and TRBJ2-7): GAGVSQSPSNKVTEKGKDVELRCDPISGHTALYWYRQSLGQGLEFLIYFQGNSAPDKSGLPSDRFSAERTGGSVSTLTIQRTQQEDSAVYLCASSLESRTSGIDEQYFGPGTRLTVT.

This clonotype was counted at least ten times. This chain connects TRBV24-1 to TRBJ2-5, with 8 bases matching TRBD2. The junction had 10 bases not matched to a gene; V was cut back by 4 bases and J by 4 bases. The CDR3 consists of 16 residues. CDR1 is KGHDR, CDR2 SFDVKD, per germline. The CDR3 here is CATSEGYGRASETQYF. The DNA for the CDR3 is TGTGCCACCAGTGAAGGTTACGGGAGGGCCTCAGAGACCCAGTACTTC.

This clonotype was observed a handful of times. The rearrangement uses TRBV5-1 and TRBJ2-5; D gene ambiguous. Germline-derived CDR1 and CDR2 are SGHRS and YFSETQ. V dropped 3 bases and J dropped 0 bases, with 3 bases sitting between them. The CDR3 spans 12 residues. Here the CDR3 DNA reads TGCGCCAGCAGCTGGGACCAAGAGACCCAGTACTTC. Protein sequence: CASSWDQETQYF.

The rearrangement uses TRBV4-2 and TRBJ2-5; perhaps D is TRBD1 or TRBD2 (5 bases each). CDR1 and CDR2 from the germline V gene are LGHNA and YNFKEQ. Between the trimmed V and J ends, which lost 6 bases and 3 bases, there was a span of 17 bases. The CDR3 has 15 amino acids. For the CDR3, the DNA is TGTGCCAGCAGTCAGACCGGGACCAAAAAAGAGACCCAGTACTTC. Translation: CASSQTGTKKETQYF.

The rearrangement joins TRBV6-6 to TRBJ2-2; 8 bases match TRBD1. J was trimmed by 7 bases and V by 2 bases; bases with no gene match: 12. This CDR3 region has 17 residues. CDR1 MNHNY and CDR2 SVGAGI come from the germline V gene (reference sequence). The CDR3 DNA sequence: TGTGCCAGCAGTTACAAATTTCAGGGGGCGCAAAGCGGGGAGCTGTTTTTT. Amino acid sequence: CASSYKFQGAQSGELFF.